This TCR beta chain was captured in a study of shared T cell receptors in the human thymus. Clones were read by immunoSEQ multiplex PCR, and TCRdb kept only the in-frame ones, dropping some. The sample holds about 400,000 clones, over 90% seen once. Only one count was recorded for this clone. The germline V and J ends were trimmed by 7 bases and 3 bases, with 29 bases remaining between them. Germline V gene lookup returns CDR1 SGHTS and CDR2 YDEGEE. This CDR3 comprises 18 residues. The source material was thymocytes. The chain combines TRBV5-8 with TRBJ2-7; tentatively, D is TRBD1 or TRBD2 (5 bases each). This clonotype originated in a human donor. CDR3 bases: TGTGCCAGCGGTTCCCCGGGCGGGCAGGGAATAAAAGGCTACGAGCAGTACTTC. This encodes CASGSPGGQGIKGYEQYF.